A single sample gave rise to the 7 T cell receptor beta chains below, sequenced in a study of OX40 agonist ivuxolimab in advanced cancers. Some clones are missing from TCRdb's copy, which holds only in-frame ones; the method was immunoSEQ multiplex PCR. The profile shows about 64,000 clones, roughly four fifths of them singletons. Material: CD4+ or CD8+ T cells sorted from blood, obtained in a trial of the OX40 agonist ivuxolimab. Receptors were obtained from an adult with an advanced solid tumor such as melanoma, head and neck, liver or kidney cancer.

This clone was found a few times. This same CDR3 is encoded by further DNA sequences in the sample. This chain uses TRBV5-6 with TRBJ1-5, with D possibly being TRBD1 (5 bases). The germline V gene encodes CDR1 SGHDT and CDR2 YYEEEE. The V gene lost 1 base and the J gene lost 0 bases, with 8 bases spanning the gap. The CDR3 has 15 amino acids. The CDR3 loop is CASSLSGHSNQPQHF. CDR3 nucleotides: TGTGCCAGCAGCTTGTCAGGGCATAGCAATCAGCCCCAGCATTTT.

The chain has TRBV7-9 and TRBJ2-4; TRBD2 aligns across 13 bases. The trim removed 5 bases at V and 0 bases at J, leaving 4 bases unmatched. The CDR3 has 17 amino acids. Germline V gives CDR1 SEHNR, CDR2 FQNEAQ (reference sequence). The DNA for the CDR3 is TGTGCCAGCAGCCCAGGGACTAGCGGGGTAGCCAAAAACATTCAGTACTTC. As protein: CASSPGTSGVAKNIQYF. The full variable domain, with the rest looked up from reference TRBV7-9 and TRBJ2-4, is DTGVSQNPRHKITKRGQNVTFRCDPISEHNRLYWYRQTLGQGPEFLTYFQNEAQLEKSRLLSDRFSAERPKGSFSTLEIQRTEQGDSAMYLCASSPGTSGVAKNIQYFGAGTRLSVL.

A few counts support this clone. The rearrangement uses TRBV27 and TRBJ1-2, with 9 bases lining up with TRBD1. This CDR3 contains 13 residues. V gave up 5 bases and J gave up 5 bases; unmatched junction bases: 3. Germline loops: CDR1 MNHEY, CDR2 SMNVEV (reference sequence). The CDR3 DNA sequence: TGTGCCAGCAGTCCCGGGACAGGGTATGGCTACACCTTC. Protein product: CASSPGTGYGYTF.

V gene TRBV2 combines with J gene TRBJ1-3; a possible D gene is TRBD1 (6 bases). There are 16 residues in the CDR3. Trimming pared 6 bases from V and 0 bases from J, leaving 15 bases between. Germline CDR1 SNHLY, CDR2 FYNNEI. CDR3 sequence (DNA): TGTGCCAGCAGACCTACAGGGCAGTTCTCTGGAAACACCATATATTTT. Residues: CASRPTGQFSGNTIYF.

The table lists this clone with a count of one. V usage is TRBV7-8 and J usage is TRBJ1-5; perhaps TRBD1 as D (5 bases). Germline CDR1 reads SGHVS; CDR2 reads FQNEAQ. The V and J ends lost 5 bases and 4 bases respectively, with 21 bases between them. This CDR3 comprises 17 residues. Here the CDR3 reads CASSPIPGPTGNQPQHF. CDR3 coding DNA: TGTGCCAGCAGCCCAATACCGGGACCCACGGGGAATCAGCCCCAGCATTTT.

DNA for the CDR3: TGTGCCAGCAATTTGGGTGTGGATCAGCCCCAGCATTTT. Its translation: CASNLGVDQPQHF. The chain carries TRBV2 and TRBJ1-5; D is unclear. Trimming pared 7 bases from V and 5 bases from J, leaving 12 bases between. This CDR3 is built from 13 residues. Per germline, CDR1 SNHLY and CDR2 FYNNEI. The full variable domain, rest sourced from reference TRBV2 and TRBJ1-5, is EPEVTQTPSHQVTQMGQEVILRCVPISNHLYFYWYRQILGQKVEFLVSFYNNEISEKSEIFDDQFSVERPDGSNFTLKIRSTKLEDSAMYFCASNLGVDQPQHFGDGTRLSIL.

CDR3: CASSRLSHREKGYEQFF. DNA of the CDR3: TGTGCCAGCAGCCGCCTAAGCCACCGGGAAAAAGGGTATGAGCAGTTCTTC. V gene TRBV14 combines with J gene TRBJ2-1, with a tentative D call TRBD2 (5 bases). V was clipped by 4 bases and J by 8 bases, with 24 bases between them. The CDR3 extends over 17 amino acids. Germline CDR1 SGHDN, CDR2 FVKESK. The whole variable domain, remainder taken from reference TRBV14 and TRBJ2-1, is EAGVTQFPSHSVIEKGQTVTLRCDPISGHDNLYWYRRVMGKEIKFLLHFVKESKQDESGMPNNRFLAERTGGTYSTLKVQPAELEDSGVYFCASSRLSHREKGYEQFFGPGTRLTVL.